The 13 T cell receptor beta chains reported below all come from one sample, sequenced in a study of shared clonotypes between healthy human individuals. The protocol was immunoSEQ multiplex PCR, while the TCRdb copy is restricted to in-frame clones and leaves out a portion. The table shows approximately 440,000 clones, with roughly three quarters occurring only once. Material for sequencing was PBMCs. These receptors originate from a woman in her thirties or forties in good health. Some clones in this sample may be carry-over from other donors' samples.

This sequence joins TRBV5-1 and TRBJ2-3, with no clear D. V gave up 1 base and J gave up 6 bases, with 3 bases separating them. CDR3 length equals 11 residues. Germline V gene sequence: CDR1 SGHRS, CDR2 YFSETQ. The CDR3 is CASSLLDTQYF. DNA for the CDR3: TGCGCCAGCAGCTTGTTGGATACGCAGTATTTT. The full variable domain, with the rest looked up from reference TRBV5-1 and TRBJ2-3, is KAGVTQTPRYLIKTRGQQVTLSCSPISGHRSVSWYQQTPGQGLQFLFEYFSETQRNKGNFPGRFSGRQFSNSRSEMNVSTLELGDSALYLCASSLLDTQYFGPGTRLTVL.

This clone was found once. V is TRBV10-3 and J is TRBJ1-5; TRBD1 matches 8 bases. Trimming cost V 9 bases and J 5 bases; bases outside gene matches: 12. CDR3 size: 15 residues. CDR1 is ENHRY, CDR2 SYGVKD, per germline. As DNA, the CDR3 is TGTGCCATAGGACAGGGTCGGGGATCGGATCAGCCCCAGCATTTT. This sequence encodes CAIGQGRGSDQPQHF.

This chain joins TRBV7-8 and TRBJ2-1; 8 positions match TRBD2. CDR3 size: 15 residues. Germline CDR1 is SGHVS and CDR2 is FQNEAQ. The V gene end was trimmed by 3 bases and the J gene end by 5 bases; junction bases not matched to a gene: 6. CDR3 residues: CASSFGSGTDNEQFF. Written as DNA, the CDR3 is TGTGCCAGCAGCTTCGGTAGCGGGACGGACAATGAGCAGTTCTTC.

Turning to this clone: This CDR3 is also generated by other DNA sequences in the sample. V and J are TRBV28 and TRBJ2-4, with D uncertain. Trimming removed 3 bases from V and 0 bases from J, with 6 bases in between. CDR3 length: 14 amino acids. From germline, CDR1 is MDHEN and CDR2 SYDVKM. DNA of the CDR3: TGTGCCAGCAGTTTGGCCGGAGCCAAAAACATTCAGTACTTC. Translating gives CASSLAGAKNIQYF.

This chain uses TRBV4-3 with TRBJ1-5; D is undetermined. The V end was cut by 4 bases, the J end by 9 bases, with 16 bases between. The CDR3 loop spans 14 amino acids. The germline V gene has CDR1 LGHNA and CDR2 YSLEER. CDR3 residues: CASSPDTLVGPQHF. CDR3 in DNA: TGCGCCAGCAGCCCCGACACCCTCGTAGGGCCCCAGCATTTT.

V and J are TRBV5-1 and TRBJ1-5; maybe TRBD1 (5 bases). From germline, CDR1 is SGHRS and CDR2 YFSETQ. Trimming left V 0 bases short and J 0 bases short, with 10 bases between. The CDR3 spans 16 residues. The DNA of the CDR3 is TGCGCCAGCAGCTTGGACGCAGGGTATAGCAATCAGCCCCAGCATTTT. Protein: CASSLDAGYSNQPQHF.

This clone was observed once. The chain is built from TRBV7-9 and TRBJ1-4, with D unresolved. Germline lookup yields CDR1 SEHNR and CDR2 FQNEAQ (reference sequence). V was trimmed by 5 bases and J by 5 bases, leaving 3 bases between them. This CDR3 region has 11 residues. DNA of the CDR3: TGTGCCAGCAGCACCAATGAAAAACTGTTTTTT. Amino acids: CASSTNEKLFF.

V usage is TRBV4-2 and J usage is TRBJ2-1; 9 nucleotides align to TRBD2. Germline CDR1 reads LGHNA; CDR2 reads YNFKEQ. CDR3 size: 18 residues. Unmatched junction bases numbered 6, after V lost 0 bases and J lost 0 bases. The CDR3 spells CASSQERGGSYSYNEQFF. CDR3 coding DNA: TGTGCCAGCAGCCAAGAGCGGGGGGGCTCTTACTCCTACAATGAGCAGTTCTTC.

This clone was picked up a small number of times. The CDR3 coding sequence is TGCGCCAGCAGCCGCCTACAGGGGTCAGACGAGCAGTACTTC. Its translation is CASSRLQGSDEQYF. The rearrangement uses TRBV4-1 and TRBJ2-7, with TRBD1 identical over 7 bases. With V trimmed by 4 bases and J by 5 bases, 8 bases remained unmatched. Germline V lookup: CDR1 MGHRA, CDR2 YSYEKL. CDR3 size: 14 residues.

The J gene is TRBJ2-3, the V gene TRBV7-6; TRBD1 matches at 9 bases. Germline CDR1 is SGHVS and CDR2 is FNYEAQ. J was trimmed by 2 bases and V by 5 bases; bases with no gene match: 2. The CDR3 contains 14 residues. CDR3 nucleotides: TGTGCCAGCAGCCGGACAGGGGCCACAGATACGCAGTATTTT. Protein sequence: CASSRTGATDTQYF.

This clone is a singleton in its sample. The rearrangement links TRBV18 to TRBJ2-7, with 7 bases identical to TRBD2. Germline V gives CDR1 KGHSH, CDR2 LQKENI. The CDR3 spans 14 residues. V dropped 0 bases and J dropped 3; count of bases not matched to a gene: 2. The CDR3 sequence: CASSPPGGGYEQYF. In DNA form, the CDR3 reads TGTGCCAGCTCACCACCGGGGGGGGGCTACGAGCAGTACTTC.

The chain uses TRBV18 and TRBJ1-1; D is unresolved. Germline V gene data show CDR1 as KGHSH and CDR2 as LQKENI. Trimming shortened V by 5 bases and J by 10 bases, and 23 bases separated the two germline ends. The CDR3 extends over 15 amino acids. The CDR3 DNA follows: TGTGCCAGCTCATACGGGAACCCAAAACTAATGGTAGCTTTCTTT. This gives the protein CASSYGNPKLMVAFF.

This clone was seen only once. One base separates it from a far larger clone, so it is likely a read error. Additional DNA sequences in this sample encode the identical CDR3. The chain has TRBV7-9 and TRBJ1-1, with D hard to call. The CDR3 length is 10 residues. Trimming took off 1 base at V and 11 bases at J, with 5 bases between the two ends. Germline V lookup: CDR1 SEHNR, CDR2 FQNEAQ (reference sequence). The CDR3, as DNA: TGTGCCAGCAGCTTAGTCGCGGCTTTCTTT. Residues: CASSLVAAFF.